The 26 T cell receptor beta chains listed next were all sequenced from one sample in a study of T cells in pancreatic ductal adenocarcinoma. Surgery without prior neoadjuvant therapy was the treatment of the selected pancreatic ductal adenocarcinoma patients. TCRdb's copy holds only in-frame clones and misses some; the assay was immunoSEQ multiplex PCR. The sample carries over 100,000 clones, 90% to 95% recorded once. Input material: PBMCs. The receptors derive from a human donor with pancreatic ductal adenocarcinoma.

The chain employs TRBV15 and TRBJ2-7; 10 bases map to TRBD2. The V and J ends lost 1 base and 0 bases, in that order; junction bases with no gene match: 12. The CDR3 is made up of 19 amino acids. Germline values: CDR1 LNHNV, CDR2 YYDKDF (reference sequence). The CDR3 loop is CATSRGLAGAYYTSYEQYF. CDR3 nucleotide sequence: TGTGCCACCAGCAGAGGTCTAGCGGGAGCGTATTACACCTCCTACGAGCAGTACTTC.

The rearrangement uses TRBV29-1 and TRBJ1-2; perhaps TRBD1 as D (6 bases). Trimming removed 7 bases at V and 1 base at J, with 13 bases between. The CDR3 extends over 13 amino acids. CDR1 and CDR2 (germline): SQVTM, ANQGSEA. In nucleotides, the CDR3 is TGCAGCGCCAAGACAGGCCTTAACTATGGCTACACCTTC. Residues: CSAKTGLNYGYTF.

The rearrangement uses TRBV7-2 and TRBJ2-3; the match to TRBD2 covers 10 bases. V lost 2 bases and J lost 2; bases outside the gene matches: 7. Germline V gene sequence: CDR1 SGHTA, CDR2 FQGNSA. The CDR3 contains 17 residues. The CDR3 DNA follows: TGTGCCAGCAGCTTAAGAGCTAGCGGGGGACTCACAGATACGCAGTATTTT. Protein: CASSLRASGGLTDTQYF. Full variable domain (missing parts from reference TRBV7-2 and TRBJ2-3): GAGVSQSPSNKVTEKGKDVELRCDPISGHTALYWYRQSLGQGLEFLIYFQGNSAPDKSGLPSDRFSAERTGGSVSTLTIQRTQQEDSAVYLCASSLRASGGLTDTQYFGPGTRLTVL.

This clone was detected only once. The DNA for the CDR3 is TGCGCCAGCAGGGAAGGACAGGGGGGAAATGAGCAGTTCTTC. Its translation is CASREGQGGNEQFF. This chain links TRBV5-1 with TRBJ2-1; 10 bases are a match to TRBD1. In germline, CDR1 is SGHRS, CDR2 YFSETQ. The CDR3 covers 14 residues. Unmatched junction bases numbered 6, after V lost 5 bases and J lost 7 bases.

V and J are TRBV11-2 and TRBJ2-3; 9 bases align to TRBD2. This CDR3 is 16 amino acids long. Germline values: CDR1 SGHAT, CDR2 FQNNGV. Germline trimming cut 3 bases from V and 2 bases from J; bases unmatched to any gene: 6. The DNA for the CDR3 is TGTGCCAGCAGCTTCGGGACTAGCAGATTCACAGATACGCAGTATTTT. Translation gives CASSFGTSRFTDTQYF.

This clone was seen once. Germline is not matched at one junction end, which may reflect a read error. The gene calls are TRBV6-1 and TRBJ1-4, with D tentatively TRBD1 (5 bases). The CDR3 is 12 amino acids. Germline V gives CDR1 MNHNS, CDR2 SASEGT. The DNA for the CDR3 is TGTGCCAGCAGCGAAGGGGCGGGGACGGGGATTTTT. Protein product: CASSEGAGTGIF.

The chain couples TRBV7-3 to TRBJ1-1, with D unresolved. Trimming pared 4 bases from V and 5 bases from J, leaving 11 bases between. The CDR3 contains 13 residues. Germline V lookup: CDR1 SGHTA, CDR2 FQGTGA. In DNA, the CDR3 is TGTGCCAGCAGCTATAGGGAGGCGACTGAAGCTTTCTTT. Encoded protein: CASSYREATEAFF.

V usage is TRBV7-3 and J usage is TRBJ2-2, with TRBD1 matching 8 bases. This CDR3 spans 18 amino acids. With V trimmed by 6 bases and J by 0 bases, 12 bases remained unmatched. The germline CDR1 and CDR2 sequences are SGHTA and FQGTGA. CDR3 amino acids: CASRQGGQLNTNTGELFF. DNA for the CDR3: TGTGCCAGCAGACAGGGGGGACAACTAAACACGAACACCGGGGAGCTGTTTTTT.

CDR3 in amino acids: CASSGVESSYEQYF. The CDR3 DNA sequence: TGTGCCAGCAGCGGGGTCGAAAGCTCCTACGAGCAGTACTTC. This chain connects TRBV25-1 to TRBJ2-7; D is possibly TRBD2 (5 bases). CDR1 is MGHDK, CDR2 SYGVNS, per germline. The CDR3 covers 14 residues. The V end was cut by 6 bases, the J end by 0 bases, with 12 bases between.

This rearrangement joins TRBV28 to TRBJ2-5, with 12 positions matching TRBD2. Germline V gene lookup returns CDR1 MDHEN and CDR2 SYDVKM. The CDR3 has 14 residues. The V gene end was trimmed by 5 bases and the J gene end by 4 bases; junction bases not matched to a gene: 2. CDR3 region: CASSTTSGRETQYF. CDR3 nucleotide sequence: TGTGCCAGCAGTACGACTAGCGGGAGAGAGACCCAGTACTTC.

V usage is TRBV12-5 and J usage is TRBJ2-7, with D perhaps TRBD2 (5 bases). Looked up from germline, CDR1 is LGHNT and CDR2 is FRNRAP. Trimming removed 5 bases from V and 6 bases from J, with 14 bases in between. The CDR3 is 13 amino acids. Here the CDR3 DNA reads TGTGCTAGTGGTCCCGAGGGCATATCCGAGCAGTACTTC. As protein: CASGPEGISEQYF.

The chain has TRBV6-5 and TRBJ1-4; D is ambiguous. The CDR3 extends over 13 amino acids. With 2 bases removed from V and 4 bases from J, the gap between germline ends came to 5 bases. The germline CDR1 and CDR2 sequences are MNHEY and SVGAGI. CDR3 in DNA: TGTGCCAGCAGTTACCGGGGTAATGAAAAACTGTTTTTT. This translates into CASSYRGNEKLFF.

This sequence joins TRBV4-2 and TRBJ2-7, with a tentative D call TRBD2 (6 bases). CDR1 and CDR2 from the germline V gene are LGHNA and YNFKEQ. V dropped 1 base and J dropped 5 bases, with 12 bases sitting between them. The CDR3 runs to 14 residues. For the CDR3, the DNA is TGTGCCAGCAGCCAAGCTCGGGGGACCAACGAGCAGTACTTC. It is translated as CASSQARGTNEQYF.

The CDR3 sequence is CASSPPAHRGTQYF. Here the CDR3 DNA reads TGTGCCAGCAGCCCTCCAGCGCACCGGGGGACCCAGTACTTC. The chain links TRBV7-2 to TRBJ2-5; a weak D match, TRBD2 (5 bases). The CDR3 spans 14 residues. Germline values: CDR1 SGHTA, CDR2 FQGNSA. Trimming shortened V by 5 bases and J by 7 bases, and 17 bases separated the two germline ends.

With respect to this clone: The same CDR3 also results from other DNA sequences found in this sample. V is TRBV15 and J is TRBJ2-7; 8 positions agree with TRBD1. The CDR3 totals 14 residues. The germline CDR1 and CDR2 sequences are LNHNV and YYDKDF (reference sequence). Trimming took 3 bases from V and 0 from J; bases not matched to a gene: 1. In DNA, the CDR3 is TGTGCCACCAGCAGGGACAGGGCCTCCTACGAGCAGTACTTC. Its translation is CATSRDRASYEQYF.

V gene TRBV6-4 combines with J gene TRBJ1-2; D uncertain. CDR1 MRHNA and CDR2 SNTAGT come from the germline V gene. The CDR3 consists of 12 residues. V was clipped by 0 bases and J by 9 bases, with 8 bases between them. The DNA of the CDR3 is TGTGCCAGCAGTGACTCCTCGGGTCGCTACACCTTC. This sequence encodes CASSDSSGRYTF.

This chain links TRBV6-5 with TRBJ1-2, with D perhaps TRBD1 (6 bases). The CDR3 length is 11 residues. CDR1 is MNHEY, CDR2 SVGAGI, per germline. Trimming took 5 bases from V and 8 from J, leaving 9 bases between them. The CDR3 is CASSGGQGYTF. The CDR3 DNA is TGTGCCAGCAGTGGCGGACAGGGCTACACCTTC.

The chain couples TRBV6-6 to TRBJ1-1; 7 nucleotides line up with TRBD1. Germline V lookup: CDR1 MNHNY, CDR2 SVGAGI (reference sequence). The CDR3 length is 14 residues. Trimming removed 0 bases from V and 8 bases from J; junction bases left unmatched: 6. For the CDR3, the DNA is TGTGCCAGCAGTTACTCGGGACAGACGCGAGAAGCTTTCTTT. This codes for CASSYSGQTREAFF.

This rearrangement joins TRBV5-4 to TRBJ2-2, with D perhaps TRBD2 (5 bases). Per germline, CDR1 SGHNT and CDR2 YYREEE (reference sequence). The CDR3 runs to 15 residues. Between the trimmed V and J ends, which lost 1 base and 3 bases, there was a span of 10 bases. CDR3 DNA: TGTGCCAGCAGCTTGATGGGAGTGGACACCGGGGAGCTGTTTTTT. As protein: CASSLMGVDTGELFF.

CDR3 sequence reads: CASSGTSGRYSEQFF. In nucleotides, the CDR3 is TGTGCCAGCAGCGGGACTAGCGGGAGATATAGTGAGCAGTTCTTC. The chain has TRBV9 and TRBJ2-1; TRBD2 agrees at 13 bases. Germline loops: CDR1 SGDLS, CDR2 YYNGEE. This CDR3 comprises 15 residues. The ends lost 3 bases at V and 9 bases at J; junction bases unmatched: 6.

This clone was recorded once. V and J are TRBV5-8 and TRBJ2-2; 8 bases map to TRBD2. Germline-derived CDR1 and CDR2 are SGHTS and YDEGEE. With V trimmed by 3 bases and J by 4 bases, 8 bases remained unmatched. The CDR3 totals 16 residues. This CDR3 reads CASSSRTSWTTGELFF. CDR3 coding DNA: TGTGCCAGCAGCTCCCGGACTAGCTGGACCACCGGGGAGCTGTTTTTT. Variable domain in full (rest from reference TRBV5-8 and TRBJ2-2): EAGVTQSPTHLIKTRGQQATLRCSPISGHTSVYWYQQALGLGLQFLLWYDEGEERNRGNFPPRFSGRQFPNYSSELNVNALELEDSALYLCASSSRTSWTTGELFFGEGSRLTVL.

The chain employs TRBV18 and TRBJ2-7; 7 bases align to TRBD2. This CDR3 is 14 amino acids long. Per germline, CDR1 KGHSH and CDR2 LQKENI. The ends lost 2 bases at V and 5 bases at J; junction bases unmatched: 6. The CDR3 DNA follows: TGTGCCAGCTCACCAATCGCGGGAGACCACGAGCAGTACTTC. Translated, it gives CASSPIAGDHEQYF.

The V gene is TRBV28, the J gene TRBJ1-1, with D perhaps matching TRBD1 (5 bases). Germline CDR1 MDHEN, CDR2 SYDVKM. The CDR3 extends over 15 amino acids. Between the trimmed V and J ends, which lost 1 base and 5 bases, there was a span of 14 bases. Here the CDR3 DNA reads TGTGCCAGCAGTTTATCGGGGCGGAGGGCTACTGAAGCTTTCTTT. Translation gives CASSLSGRRATEAFF.

This clone was counted once. The CDR3 spells CASSNISTAYGYTF. CDR3 DNA sequence: TGTGCCAGCTCAAACATTTCGACAGCCTATGGCTACACCTTC. The chain employs TRBV18 and TRBJ1-2; tentatively, D is TRBD1 (5 bases). Trimming pared 5 bases from V and 4 bases from J, leaving 14 bases between. Germline V gene data show CDR1 as KGHSH and CDR2 as LQKENI. The CDR3 contains 14 residues.

This chain links TRBV5-1 with TRBJ2-1, with TRBD2 matching 9 bases. V was pared by 0 bases and J by 4 bases, with 8 bases of the junction left unmatched. The CDR3 consists of 17 residues. In germline, CDR1 is SGHRS, CDR2 YFSETQ. The CDR3 region has the DNA TGCGCCAGCAGCTTGGTTTCAGGACTAGCGCCATACAATGAGCAGTTCTTC. Translated: CASSLVSGLAPYNEQFF.

This chain uses TRBV4-2 with TRBJ2-5; 11 bases are shared with TRBD2. The germline CDR1 and CDR2 sequences are LGHNA and YNFKEQ. The junction had 2 bases not matched to a gene; V was cut back by 5 bases and J by 3 bases. There are 14 residues in the CDR3. This chain's CDR3 is CASSLTSGEETQYF. The DNA of the CDR3 is TGTGCCAGCAGCTTGACTAGCGGGGAAGAGACCCAGTACTTC.